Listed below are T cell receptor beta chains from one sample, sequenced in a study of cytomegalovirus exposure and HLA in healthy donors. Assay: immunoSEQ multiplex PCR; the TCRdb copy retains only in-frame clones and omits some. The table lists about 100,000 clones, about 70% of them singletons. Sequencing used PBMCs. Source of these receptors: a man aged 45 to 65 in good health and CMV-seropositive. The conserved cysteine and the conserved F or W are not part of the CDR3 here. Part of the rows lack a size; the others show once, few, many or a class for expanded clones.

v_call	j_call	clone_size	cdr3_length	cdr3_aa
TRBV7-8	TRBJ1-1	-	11	ASSSTGGGEAF
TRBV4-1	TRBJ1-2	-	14	ASSQVAQGPNYGYT
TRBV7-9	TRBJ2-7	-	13	ASSYFRQGGYEQY
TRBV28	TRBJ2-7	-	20	ASSPGGLAGGPGYQFSYEQY
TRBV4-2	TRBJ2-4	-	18	ASSQEDLKRLAGAKNIQY
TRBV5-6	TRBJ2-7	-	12	ASSLTGGQYEQY
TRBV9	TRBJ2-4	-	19	ASSPRGLAGGGNLAKNIQY
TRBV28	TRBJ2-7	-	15	ASSLFSRGPLSYEQY
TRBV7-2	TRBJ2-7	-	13	ASSFASGGLYEQY
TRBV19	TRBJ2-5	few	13	ASSIQASGGKTQY
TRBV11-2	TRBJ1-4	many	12	ASSSGQGEEKLF
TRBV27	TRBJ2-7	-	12	ASSFGQGAGEQY
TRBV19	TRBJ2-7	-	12	ASSISGGPHEQY
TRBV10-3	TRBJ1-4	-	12	AISPQGAKEKLF
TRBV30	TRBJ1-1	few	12	AWKPPGFNTEAF
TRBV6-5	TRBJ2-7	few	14	ASSYSPIGGSYEQY
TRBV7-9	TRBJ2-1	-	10	STSPTDNEQF
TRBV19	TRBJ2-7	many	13	ASSIKAGGFSEQY
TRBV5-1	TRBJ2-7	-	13	ASSLDRDDGSEQY
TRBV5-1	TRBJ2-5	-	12	ASSPRGLAETQY
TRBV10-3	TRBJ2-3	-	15	AISGSLAGEGTDTQY
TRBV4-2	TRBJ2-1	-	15	ASSPLPGTGRDNEQF
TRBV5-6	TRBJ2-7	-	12	ASSYGQGAYEQY
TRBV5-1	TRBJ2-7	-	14	ASSRGTQGASYEQY
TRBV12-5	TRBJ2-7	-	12	ASARSGSSYEQY
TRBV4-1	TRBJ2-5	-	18	ASSRPGLAGGPALKETQY
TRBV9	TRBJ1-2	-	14	ASSANRDRGNYGYT
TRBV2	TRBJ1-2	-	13	ASSSPQTRQGRYT
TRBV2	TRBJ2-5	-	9	ASSVQETQY
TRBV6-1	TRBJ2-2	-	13	ASSGGQAYTGELF
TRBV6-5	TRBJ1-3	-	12	ASSYGQGGNTIY
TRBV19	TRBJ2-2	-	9	ASQSSGELF
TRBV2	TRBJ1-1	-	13	ASSTRGRGLSEAF
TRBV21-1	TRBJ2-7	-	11	ATIRGVSYEQY
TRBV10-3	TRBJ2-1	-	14	AIRHARGLAPNEQF
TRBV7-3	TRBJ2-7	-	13	ASSPTGTNPAQQY
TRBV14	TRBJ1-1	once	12	ASSPGQGSTEAF
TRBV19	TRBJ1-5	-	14	ASSPRTGGANQPQH
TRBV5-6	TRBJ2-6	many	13	ASSLGLSGANVLT
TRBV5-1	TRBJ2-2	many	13	ASSFSGSFTGELF
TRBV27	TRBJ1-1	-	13	ASRTGGNFNTEAF
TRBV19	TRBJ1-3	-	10	ASSIMEDTIY
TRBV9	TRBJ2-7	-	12	ASSVGQFAYEQY
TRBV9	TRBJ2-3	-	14	ASSVGVNPSTDTQY
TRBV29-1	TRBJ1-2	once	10	SVGEQNYGYT
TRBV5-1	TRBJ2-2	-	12	ASSETTNTGELF
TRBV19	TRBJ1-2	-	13	ASSMVGQGSYGYT
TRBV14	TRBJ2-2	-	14	ASSPMDRGNTGELF
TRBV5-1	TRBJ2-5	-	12	ASSITGSGETQY
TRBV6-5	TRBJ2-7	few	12	ASNQGALKDEQY
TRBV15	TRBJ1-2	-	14	ATSRGGQGDFYGYT
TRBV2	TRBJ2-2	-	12	ASSPRVTTGELF
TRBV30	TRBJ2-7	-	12	AWKEGGGLREQY
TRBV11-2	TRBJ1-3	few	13	ASTPPGSSGNTIY
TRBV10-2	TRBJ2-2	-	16	ASSGQGPAFHLTGELF